The present T cell receptor beta chain was sequenced within a study of cytomegalovirus exposure and HLA in healthy donors (dated by TCRdb to about 2017). For the study in its entirety: According to a later analysis, one platform produced both the 110 or so validation repertoires and the 550 to 800 repertoires of the first cohort. The study aimed to test whether cataloging public T cell receptors could reveal signatures of past pathogen exposure. In addition to the first cohort of roughly 700 subjects, a separate validation cohort of 120 different subjects was used. To predict cytomegalovirus infection status, the study combined high-throughput TCR immunosequencing, statistical association of individual TCRs with disease status, and machine learning. The paper's findings and limits, for the study overall: Of the cluster scores, roughly 95% were above 0 in a later analysis, which found that TCRs clustered in the first cohort also tended to co-occur in the 130 or so validation repertoires. According to the authors, the approach could potentially be generalized to other disease states and immunological phenotypes. In vitro tests confirmed that a few of the cytomegalovirus-associated TCR beta chains recognize cytomegalovirus antigens. Across donors, most TCR sequences were observed very rarely, whereas some public TCRs were present in many individuals. A later analysis lacked HLA typing for the validation cohort, so it scored co-occurrence in that cohort across all 110 or so repertoires. In the study, some 160 TCR beta chains were listed as associated with cytomegalovirus. The classifier was reported to diagnose cytomegalovirus status with high specificity and sensitivity in both the original cohort and the validation cohort.

To note about this clone: The target of this receptor is not known. One base away there is no much larger clone; base qualities are not given.

The germline V gene specifies SGHDN as CDR1 and FVKESK as CDR2. The CDR3 goes from the cysteine to the phenylalanine over 13 residues. The retained sequence is limited to the CDR3, 39 bases, with the frame set at the first base. V and J are truncated by 4 bases and 11 bases respectively, leaving an intervening sequence of 17 bases. Receptor libraries were prepared by the immunoSEQ multiplex PCR assay. In the paper's pipeline: A statistical classification framework was built to diagnose cytomegalovirus status from the catalog of TCR beta chain sequences. The table was pulled from immuneACCESS by TCRdb, which kept in-frame rearrangements only. Such tables lose some clones; where checked, under half of the loss comes from unresolved V genes, and the rest has no known cause. That table is the source of V, J and clone size, and D and trimming were worked out from the DNA. This sample gives around 190,000 clones in total; roughly 81% of them show up just once. The ten largest clones take up 1% to 1.5% of the sample.

Donors formed part of the validation cohort, which comprised 120 subjects and was distinct from the first cohort of some 700 subjects. The chain links TRBV14 with TRBJ1-1; TRBD1 might be the D gene, on 6 matching bases. The sequencing sample was made of PBMCs. This sequence was found in a woman in her twenties or thirties in good health and CMV-seronegative. This receptor has the CDR3 CASSPWDIQDAFF. The DNA sequence follows: TGTGCCAGCAGCCCCTGGGACATACAGGACGCTTTCTTT.